Listed below are T cell receptor beta chains from one sample, sequenced in a study of post-analysis software for immune sequencing data. In TCRdb, the PCR reads were re-called with MiXCR into one record per CDR3 protein. Counted here are roughly 620,000 distinct CDR3 sequences, about 40% occurring once; the ten biggest clones make up 1.7%. The material sequenced was blood. The source of these receptors is a girl aged 5-17 years with multiple sclerosis. The CDR3 runs from the conserved cysteine through the conserved F or W. A D gene is named only where the DNA matches it firmly. A clone size is listed for some rows: how often the clone was seen (once, few, many), or a class if it is expanded.

>.|TRBV7-8|.|TRBJ2-7
CASSPPDSPPYEQYF
TGTGCCAGCAGCCCCCCGGACAGTCCCCCCTACGAGCAGTACTTC
>TRBD1|TRBV29-1|.|TRBJ1-2
CSAATGRLDGYTF
TGCAGCGCTGCGACAGGGAGGCTGGATGGCTACACCTTC
>.|TRBV5-6|few|TRBJ2-7
CASSARVYEQYF
TGTGCCAGCAGCGCCCGGGTCTACGAGCAGTACTTC
>TRBD2|TRBV10-3|.|TRBJ2-7
CAISDRGVSYEQYF
TGTGCCATCAGTGATCGGGGGGTCTCCTACGAGCAGTACTTC
>.|TRBV7-2|few|TRBJ1-1
CASSQDVDRNTEAFF
TGTGCCAGCAGCCAAGATGTGGACAGAAACACTGAAGCTTTCTTT
>.|TRBV7-9|few|TRBJ2-7
CASSLATGRGIASYEQYF
TGTGCCAGCAGCTTAGCGACAGGTCGAGGGATCGCCTCCTACGAGCAGTACTTC
>TRBD1|TRBV4-2|.|TRBJ2-7
CASSQGRGQGFYEQYF
TGTGCCAGCAGCCAAGGCCGGGGACAGGGTTTCTACGAGCAGTACTTC
>.|TRBV7-9|.|TRBJ2-6
CASSLEGTSGANVLTF
TGTGCCAGCAGCTTAGAGGGAACCTCTGGGGCCAACGTCCTGACTTTC
>.|TRBV12-3/TRBV12-4|.|TRBJ2-7
CASSSIYEQYF
TGTGCCAGCAGTTCGATCTACGAGCAGTACTTC
>.|TRBV20-1|.|TRBJ2-1
CSATQNVNGEQFF
TGCAGTGCCACCCAGAACGTAAATGGCGAGCAGTTCTTC
>.|TRBV20-1|.|TRBJ1-5
CSANLDGNQPQHF
TGCAGTGCTAATCTGGACGGCAATCAGCCCCAGCATTTT
>.|TRBV11-1|few|TRBJ2-7
CASSFRFEQYF
TGTGCCAGCAGCTTTCGGTTCGAGCAGTACTTC
>TRBD1|TRBV20-1|.|TRBJ1-6
CSATLTGETSPLHF
TGCAGTGCTACCCTAACAGGGGAAACTTCACCCCTCCACTTT
>.|TRBV29-1|.|TRBJ2-7
CSAGSSSYEQYF
TGCAGCGCCGGTTCCAGCTCCTACGAGCAGTACTTC
>TRBD2|TRBV2|.|TRBJ2-1
CASQGLAGVEQFF
TGTGCCAGCCAGGGACTAGCGGGAGTGGAGCAGTTCTTC
>.|TRBV6-5|.|TRBJ1-5
CASSYSSGSSQPQHF
TGTGCCAGCAGTTACTCCTCTGGGAGCAGTCAGCCCCAGCATTTT
>.|TRBV4-1|.|TRBJ2-1
CASRDRDRRTNEQFF
TGCGCCAGCCGCGACCGGGACCGGAGGACGAATGAGCAGTTCTTC
>.|TRBV7-9|.|TRBJ2-5
CASSRGSGKETQYF
TGTGCCAGCAGCCGGGGGTCGGGGAAAGAGACCCAGTACTTC
>TRBD1|TRBV5-1|few|TRBJ1-1
CASSGGQVNTEAFF
TGCGCCAGCAGCGGGGGACAGGTGAACACTGAAGCTTTCTTT
>.|TRBV5-1|few|TRBJ2-7
CASSLGAGVDEQYF
TGCGCCAGCAGCTTGGGTGCCGGGGTTGACGAGCAGTACTTC
>.|TRBV6-5|.|TRBJ2-7
CASSYLSGEQYF
TGTGCCAGCAGTTACCTCTCTGGCGAGCAGTACTTC
>TRBD2|TRBV25-1|few|TRBJ2-3
CASSDAGAKDTQYF
TGTGCCAGCAGTGATGCGGGAGCAAAAGATACGCAGTATTTT
>.|TRBV5-1|.|TRBJ2-6
CASSLQTPGANVLTF
TGCGCCAGCAGCTTACAGACGCCTGGGGCCAACGTCCTGACTTTC
>TRBD2|TRBV2|once|TRBJ2-5
CASSVAGVWEETQYF
TGTGCCAGCAGTGTGGCGGGAGTATGGGAAGAGACCCAGTACTTC
>TRBD2|TRBV7-6|.|TRBJ2-1
CASSSTPGLAGPYNEQFF
TGTGCCAGCAGCTCGACTCCGGGACTAGCGGGGCCCTACAATGAGCAGTTCTTC
>.|TRBV5-1|.|TRBJ2-1
CASSQQGGGYNEQFF
TGCGCCAGCAGCCAACAGGGTGGGGGCTACAATGAGCAGTTCTTC
>.|TRBV7-8|.|TRBJ1-2
CASTPGAKDSYNNYGYTF
TGTGCCAGCACCCCCGGGGCCAAGGACAGCTATAATAACTATGGCTACACCTTC
>.|TRBV6-5|.|TRBJ1-1
CASSYREGYTEAFF
TGTGCCAGCAGTTACAGGGAAGGGTACACTGAAGCTTTCTTT
>.|TRBV5-1|.|TRBJ2-5
CASSLGRTQETQYF
TGCGCCAGCAGCCTTGGACGGACCCAAGAGACCCAGTACTTC
>.|TRBV12-3/TRBV12-4|few|TRBJ2-1
CASRPSSHEQFF
TGTGCCAGCAGACCGTCCAGCCATGAGCAGTTCTTC
>TRBD2|TRBV2|.|TRBJ2-1
CASSLPAGGYNEQFF
TGTGCCAGCAGTTTGCCAGCGGGAGGCTACAATGAGCAGTTCTTC
>TRBD1|TRBV20-1|.|TRBJ2-7
CSARAGQGSEQYF
TGCAGTGCTAGAGCCGGACAGGGCTCCGAGCAGTACTTC
>.|TRBV10-1|.|TRBJ2-1
CASSEEVNGLGEQFF
TGCGCCAGCAGTGAGGAGGTTAACGGTCTCGGTGAGCAGTTCTTC
>.|TRBV12-3/TRBV12-4|few|TRBJ1-6
CASTSKDTDSPLHF
TGTGCCAGCACCAGCAAGGACACCGATTCACCCCTCCACTTT
>.|TRBV11-2|.|TRBJ1-2
CASSLDPAGWDGYTF
TGTGCCAGCAGCTTAGATCCCGCGGGTTGGGATGGCTACACCTTC
>.|TRBV29-1|few|TRBJ2-5
CSVGRGEAQYF
TGCAGCGTTGGCAGGGGGGAGGCCCAGTACTTC
>.|TRBV24-1|.|TRBJ2-1
CATSRGGTVERFF
TGTGCCACCAGTCGGGGAGGAACGGTTGAGCGGTTCTTC
>TRBD2|TRBV7-9|.|TRBJ2-3
CASSIPALAGGRDTQYF
TGTGCCAGCAGCATACCTGCCCTAGCGGGAGGGAGAGATACGCAGTATTTT
>TRBD2|TRBV12-3/TRBV12-4|few|TRBJ2-7
CASSVGSGSHEQYF
TGTGCCAGCAGCGTCGGTAGCGGGAGCCACGAGCAGTACTTC
>TRBD2|TRBV6-6|.|TRBJ2-7
CASRPLGLAGPSYEQYF
TGTGCCAGCAGACCTTTGGGACTAGCGGGGCCGTCCTACGAGCAGTACTTC
>TRBD2|TRBV12-3/TRBV12-4|.|TRBJ2-5
CASSFRAGLGETQYF
TGTGCCAGCAGTTTCCGAGCGGGGCTAGGAGAGACCCAGTACTTC
>.|TRBV10-3|.|TRBJ1-2
CAISDFAGPRDHGYTF
TGTGCCATCAGTGATTTCGCGGGACCCCGGGACCATGGCTACACCTTC
>.|TRBV12-3/TRBV12-4|few|TRBJ2-7
CASSSGVGNEQYF
TGTGCCAGCAGTTCCGGGGTCGGGAACGAGCAGTACTTC
>.|TRBV20-1|.|TRBJ2-7
CSARRGLHEQYF
TGCAGTGCTAGAAGGGGACTTCACGAGCAGTACTTC
>.|TRBV2|.|TRBJ2-3
CASSEDRVTDTQYF
TGTGCCAGCAGTGAAGACAGGGTCACAGATACGCAGTATTTT
>.|TRBV12-3/TRBV12-4|.|TRBJ2-7
CASGDGKNEQYF
TGTGCCAGCGGGGACGGCAAAAACGAGCAGTACTTC
>TRBD2|TRBV7-2|many|TRBJ2-3
CASSLLAGDTQYF
TGTGCCAGCAGCCTACTAGCGGGAGATACGCAGTATTTT
>TRBD2|TRBV29-1|few|TRBJ2-1
CSVGLAGEITYNEQFF
TGCAGCGTCGGACTAGCGGGAGAAATTACCTACAATGAGCAGTTCTTC
>.|TRBV5-1|.|TRBJ2-7
CASSLESSVPYEQYF
TGCGCCAGCAGCTTGGAGTCGTCAGTTCCCTACGAGCAGTACTTC
>.|TRBV20-1|once|TRBJ1-2
CSARTKDRPYGYTF
TGCAGTGCTAGAACTAAGGACCGACCCTATGGCTACACCTTC